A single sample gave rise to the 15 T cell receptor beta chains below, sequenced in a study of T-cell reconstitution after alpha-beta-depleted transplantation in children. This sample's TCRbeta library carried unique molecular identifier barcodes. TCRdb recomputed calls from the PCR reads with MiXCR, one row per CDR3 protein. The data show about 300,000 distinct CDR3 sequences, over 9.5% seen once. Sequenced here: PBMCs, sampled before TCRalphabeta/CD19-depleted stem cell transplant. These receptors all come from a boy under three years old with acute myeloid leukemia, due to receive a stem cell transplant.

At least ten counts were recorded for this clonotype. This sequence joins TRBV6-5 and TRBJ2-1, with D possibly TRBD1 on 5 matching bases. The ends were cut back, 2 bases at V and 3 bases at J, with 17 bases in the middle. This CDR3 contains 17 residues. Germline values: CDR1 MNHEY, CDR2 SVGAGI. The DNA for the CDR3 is TGTGCCAGCAGTTACCCTAAAGGGGCAGGGCACTACAATGAGCAGTTCTTC. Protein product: CASSYPKGAGHYNEQFF.

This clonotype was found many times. CDR3 in amino acids: CASSSRTGDTGELFF. The CDR3 DNA follows: TGTGCCAGCAGCTCGCGGACAGGGGACACCGGGGAGCTGTTTTTT. J is TRBJ2-2 and V is TRBV5-5; 9 nucleotides match TRBD1. Looked up from germline, CDR1 is SGHKS and CDR2 is YYEKEE (reference sequence). The CDR3 consists of 15 residues. V lost 3 bases, J lost 3 bases, and 3 bases stayed unmatched.

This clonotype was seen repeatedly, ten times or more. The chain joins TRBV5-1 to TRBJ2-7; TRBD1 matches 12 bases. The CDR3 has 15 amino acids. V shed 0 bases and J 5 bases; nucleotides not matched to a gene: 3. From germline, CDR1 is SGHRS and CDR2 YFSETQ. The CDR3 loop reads CASSLVGQGADEQYF. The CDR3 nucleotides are TGCGCCAGCAGCTTGGTGGGACAGGGGGCGGACGAGCAGTACTTC.

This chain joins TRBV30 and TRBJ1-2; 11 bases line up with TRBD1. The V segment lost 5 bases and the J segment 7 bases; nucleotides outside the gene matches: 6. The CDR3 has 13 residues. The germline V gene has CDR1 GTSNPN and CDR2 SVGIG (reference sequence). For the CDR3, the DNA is TGTGCCTGGCCCGGGACAGGGGGAAGTGGCTACACCTTC. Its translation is CAWPGTGGSGYTF. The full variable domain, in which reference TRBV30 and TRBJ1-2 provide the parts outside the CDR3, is SQTIHQWPATLVQPVGSPLSLECTVEGTSNPNLYWYRQAAGRGLQLLFYSVGIGQISSEVPQNLSASRPQDRQFILSSKKLLLSDSGFYLCAWPGTGGSGYTFGSGTRLTVV.

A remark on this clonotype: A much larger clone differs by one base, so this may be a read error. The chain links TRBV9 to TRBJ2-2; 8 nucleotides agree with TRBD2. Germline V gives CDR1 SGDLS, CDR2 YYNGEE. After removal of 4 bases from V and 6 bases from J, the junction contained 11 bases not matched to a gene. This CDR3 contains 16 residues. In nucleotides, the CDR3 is TGTGCCAGCAGCTCCAGGGGACTAGTCGCATCCGGGGAGCTGTTTTTT. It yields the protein CASSSRGLVASGELFF.

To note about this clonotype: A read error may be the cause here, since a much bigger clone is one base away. CDR3 nucleotides: TGTGCCAGCAGCTTAGGTCGGACTAGAGATGGCTACAATGAGCAGTTCTTC. Its translation is CASSLGRTRDGYNEQFF. The rearrangement links TRBV7-9 to TRBJ2-1; 7 nucleotides align to TRBD2. Unmatched junction bases numbered 9, after V lost 1 base and J lost 3 bases. Germline-derived CDR1 and CDR2 are SEHNR and FQNEAQ (reference sequence). This CDR3 has 17 amino acids.

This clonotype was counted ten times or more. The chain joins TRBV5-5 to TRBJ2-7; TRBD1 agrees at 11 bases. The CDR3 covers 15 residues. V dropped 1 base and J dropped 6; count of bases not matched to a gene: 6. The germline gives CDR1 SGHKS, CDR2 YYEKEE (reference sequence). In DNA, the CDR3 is TGTGCCAGCAGCTTGACTTGGGACAGGGGGGGCGAGCAGTACTTC. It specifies CASSLTWDRGGEQYF.

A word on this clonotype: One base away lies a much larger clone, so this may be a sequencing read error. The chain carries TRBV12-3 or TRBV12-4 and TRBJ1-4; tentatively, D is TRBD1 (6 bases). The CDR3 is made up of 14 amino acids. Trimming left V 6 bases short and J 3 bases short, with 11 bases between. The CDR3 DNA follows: TGTGCCAGCAGACGACAGGCGGCTAATGAAAAACTGTTTTTT. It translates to CASRRQAANEKLFF.

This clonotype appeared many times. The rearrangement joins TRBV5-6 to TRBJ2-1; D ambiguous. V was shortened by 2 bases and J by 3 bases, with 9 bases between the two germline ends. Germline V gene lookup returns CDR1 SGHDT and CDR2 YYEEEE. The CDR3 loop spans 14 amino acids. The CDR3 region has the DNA TGTGCCAGCAGCTTAGTCTGGGGCTACAATGAGCAGTTCTTC. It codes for CASSLVWGYNEQFF.

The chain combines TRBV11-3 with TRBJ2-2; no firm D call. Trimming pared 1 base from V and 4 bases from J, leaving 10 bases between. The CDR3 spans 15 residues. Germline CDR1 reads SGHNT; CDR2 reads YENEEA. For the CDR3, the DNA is TGTGCCAGCAGCTTAGTTTGGACGGTCACCGGGGAGCTGTTTTTT. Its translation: CASSLVWTVTGELFF.

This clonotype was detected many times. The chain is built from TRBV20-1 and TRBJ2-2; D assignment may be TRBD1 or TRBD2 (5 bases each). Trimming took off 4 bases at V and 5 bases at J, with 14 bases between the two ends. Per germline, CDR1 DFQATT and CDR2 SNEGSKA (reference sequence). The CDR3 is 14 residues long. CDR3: CSAKDSRETGELFF. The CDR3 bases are TGCAGTGCTAAAGACTCCAGGGAGACCGGGGAGCTGTTTTTT.

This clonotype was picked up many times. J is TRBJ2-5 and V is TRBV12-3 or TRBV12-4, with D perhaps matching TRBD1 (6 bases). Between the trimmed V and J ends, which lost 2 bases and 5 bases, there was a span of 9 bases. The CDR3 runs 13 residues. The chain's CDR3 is CASSLPGAETQYF. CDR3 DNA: TGTGCCAGCAGTTTACCAGGGGCCGAGACCCAGTACTTC.

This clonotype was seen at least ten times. The CDR3 here is CSVEPDRGKRTQYF. The DNA for the CDR3 is TGCAGCGTTGAGCCGGACAGGGGCAAGAGAACCCAGTACTTC. The gene calls are TRBV29-1 and TRBJ2-5, with TRBD1 matching over 9 bases. The CDR3 contains 14 residues. CDR1 SQVTM and CDR2 ANQGSEA come from the germline V gene. V was clipped by 3 bases and J by 8 bases; unmatched bases: 10.

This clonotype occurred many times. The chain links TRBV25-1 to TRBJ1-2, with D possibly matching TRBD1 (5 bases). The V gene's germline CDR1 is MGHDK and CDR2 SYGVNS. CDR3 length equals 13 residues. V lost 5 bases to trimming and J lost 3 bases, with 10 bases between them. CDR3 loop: CASSWGRDYGYTF. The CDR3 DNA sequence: TGTGCCAGCAGTTGGGGCAGGGACTATGGCTACACCTTC.

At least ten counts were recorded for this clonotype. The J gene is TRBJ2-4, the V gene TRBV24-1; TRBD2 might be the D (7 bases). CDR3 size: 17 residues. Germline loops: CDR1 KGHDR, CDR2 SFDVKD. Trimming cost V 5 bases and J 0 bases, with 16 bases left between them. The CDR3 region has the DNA TGTGCCACCAGTGCGGGGGGCACGGGTATAGCCAAAAACATTCAGTACTTC. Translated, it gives CATSAGGTGIAKNIQYF.